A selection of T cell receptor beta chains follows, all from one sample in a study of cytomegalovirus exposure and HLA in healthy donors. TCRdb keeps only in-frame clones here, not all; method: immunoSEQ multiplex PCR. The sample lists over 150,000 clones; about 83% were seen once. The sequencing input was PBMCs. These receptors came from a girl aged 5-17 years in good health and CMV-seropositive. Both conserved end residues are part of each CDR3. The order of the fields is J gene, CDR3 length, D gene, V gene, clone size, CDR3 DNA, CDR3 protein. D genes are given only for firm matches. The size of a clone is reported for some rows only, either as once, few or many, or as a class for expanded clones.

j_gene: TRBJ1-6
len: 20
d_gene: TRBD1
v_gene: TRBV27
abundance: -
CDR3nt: TGTGCCAGCAGTTTATCGGGACAGGGGGCTACAGCGTCCTATAATTCACCCCTCCACTTT
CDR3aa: CASSLSGQGATASYNSPLHF

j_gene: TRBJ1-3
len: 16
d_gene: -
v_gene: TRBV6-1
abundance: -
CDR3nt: TGTGCCAGCAGTGTCCTTCCCAGTGGCTCTGGAAACACCATATATTTT
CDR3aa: CASSVLPSGSGNTIYF

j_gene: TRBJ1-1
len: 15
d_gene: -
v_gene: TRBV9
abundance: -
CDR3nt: TGTGCCAGCAGCGAAATGACAGGCTTGAACACTGAAGCTTTCTTT
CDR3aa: CASSEMTGLNTEAFF

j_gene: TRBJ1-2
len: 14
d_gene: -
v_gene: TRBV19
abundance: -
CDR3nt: TGTGCCAGTAGTCGGGCTCAGGGAGGCTATGGCTACACCTTC
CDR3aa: CASSRAQGGYGYTF

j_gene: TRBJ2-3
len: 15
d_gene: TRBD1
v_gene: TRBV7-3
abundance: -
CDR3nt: TGTGCCAGCAGTTCTACAGGGGGCGGTAGAGATACGCAGTATTTT
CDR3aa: CASSSTGGGRDTQYF

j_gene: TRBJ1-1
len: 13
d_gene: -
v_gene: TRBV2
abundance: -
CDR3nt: TGTGTCTCAAACTGGAAGGGAGGTAGGGAAGCTTTCTTT
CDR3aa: CVSNWKGGREAFF

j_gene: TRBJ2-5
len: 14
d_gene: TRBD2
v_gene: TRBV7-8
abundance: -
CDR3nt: TGTGCCAGCAGCTTAACGGGGGGGCGGGAGACCCAGTACTTC
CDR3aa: CASSLTGGRETQYF

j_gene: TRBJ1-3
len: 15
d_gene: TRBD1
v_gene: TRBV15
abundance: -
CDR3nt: TGTGCCACCACGACAGGGTCGAACTCTGGAAACACCATATATTTT
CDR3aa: CATTTGSNSGNTIYF

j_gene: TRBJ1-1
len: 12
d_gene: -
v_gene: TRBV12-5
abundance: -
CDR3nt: TGTGCTAGTGGTCGCAAGGACAGAGAAGCTTTCTTT
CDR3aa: CASGRKDREAFF

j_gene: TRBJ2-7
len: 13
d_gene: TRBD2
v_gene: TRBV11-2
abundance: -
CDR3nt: TGTGCCAGCAGCAGACTGCGGGGAGGGGAGCAGTACTTC
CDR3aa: CASSRLRGGEQYF

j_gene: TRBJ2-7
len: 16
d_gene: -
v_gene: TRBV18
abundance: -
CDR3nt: TGTGCCAGCTCACCAGGAGCCTGGAACGGAGGAAGCGCGCAGTACTTC
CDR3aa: CASSPGAWNGGSAQYF

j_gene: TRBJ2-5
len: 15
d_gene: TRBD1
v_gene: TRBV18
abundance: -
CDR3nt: TGTGCCAGCTCAGAAGGGACAGGGACAGGGGAGACCCAGTACTTC
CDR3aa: CASSEGTGTGETQYF

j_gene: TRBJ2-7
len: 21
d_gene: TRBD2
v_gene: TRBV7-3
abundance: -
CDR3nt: TGTGCCAGCAGCTCAAATTACCATTGGACTAGACTAGCGGGGGGCTCCTACGAGCAGTACTTC
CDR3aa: CASSSNYHWTRLAGGSYEQYF

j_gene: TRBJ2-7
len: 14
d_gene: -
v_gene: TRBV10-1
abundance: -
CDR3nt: TGCGCCAGCAGTGAGTCGAAACAGGTGGACGAGCAGTACTTC
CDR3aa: CASSESKQVDEQYF

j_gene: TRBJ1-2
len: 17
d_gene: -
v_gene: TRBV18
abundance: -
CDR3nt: TGTGCCAGCTCACATTCACCCAGGACAGAGGCTAACTATGGCTACACCTTC
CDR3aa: CASSHSPRTEANYGYTF

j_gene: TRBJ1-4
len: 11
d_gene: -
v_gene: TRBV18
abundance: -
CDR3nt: TGTGCCAGCTCACCGGGCGGGGGGCTGTTTTTT
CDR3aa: CASSPGGGLFF

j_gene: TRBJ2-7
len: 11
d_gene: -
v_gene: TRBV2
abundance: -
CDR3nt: TGTGCCAGCAAGGGGGGGGGCGAGCAGTACTTC
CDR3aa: CASKGGGEQYF

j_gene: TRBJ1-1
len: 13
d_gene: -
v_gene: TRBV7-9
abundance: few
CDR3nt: TGTGCCAGCAGCGATAGTATGAACACTGAAGCTTTCTTT
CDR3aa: CASSDSMNTEAFF

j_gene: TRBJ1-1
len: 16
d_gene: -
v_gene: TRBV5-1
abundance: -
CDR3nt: TGCGCCAGCAGCTTGGGGTCTGGGAGTTGGAACACTGAAGCTTTCTTT
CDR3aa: CASSLGSGSWNTEAFF

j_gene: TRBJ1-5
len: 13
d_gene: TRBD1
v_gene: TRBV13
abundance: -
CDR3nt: TGTGCCAGCAGCATGACAGGGGGTACGCCCCAGCATTTT
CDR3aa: CASSMTGGTPQHF

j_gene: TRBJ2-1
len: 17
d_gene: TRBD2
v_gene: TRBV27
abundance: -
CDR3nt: TGTGCCAGCAGTCAACACAGACTAGCGGGGACCTACAATGAGCAGTTCTTC
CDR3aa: CASSQHRLAGTYNEQFF

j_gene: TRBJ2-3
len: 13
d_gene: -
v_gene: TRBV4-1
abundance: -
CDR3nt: TGCGCCAGCAGCCAAAGGGGAGGAGATACGCAGTATTTT
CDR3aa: CASSQRGGDTQYF

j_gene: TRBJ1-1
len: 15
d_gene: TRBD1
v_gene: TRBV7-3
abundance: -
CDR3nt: TGTGCCAGCAGCTTAGTAGGGGGCTTCTCCACTGAAGCTTTCTTT
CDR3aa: CASSLVGGFSTEAFF

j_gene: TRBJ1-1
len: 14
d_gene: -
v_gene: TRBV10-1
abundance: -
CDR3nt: TGCGCCAGCAGTGGTGACGGGGAGGGCGCTGAAGCTTTCTTT
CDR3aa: CASSGDGEGAEAFF

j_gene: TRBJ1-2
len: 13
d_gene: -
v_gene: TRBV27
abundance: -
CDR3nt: TGTGCCACCTCACGACGGGGAAACTATGGCTACACCTTC
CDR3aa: CATSRRGNYGYTF

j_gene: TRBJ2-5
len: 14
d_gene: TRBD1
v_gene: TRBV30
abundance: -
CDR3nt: TGTGCCTGGAGTATGGGACAGGGGGGACAGACCCAGTACTTC
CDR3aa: CAWSMGQGGQTQYF

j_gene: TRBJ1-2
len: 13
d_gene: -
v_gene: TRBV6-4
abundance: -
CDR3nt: TGTGCCAGCAGTCTGGGGGCGGACTATGGCTACACCTTC
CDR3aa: CASSLGADYGYTF

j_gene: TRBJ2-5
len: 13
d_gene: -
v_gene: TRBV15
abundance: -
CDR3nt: TGTGCCACCAGCAGAAGGGGTCAAGAGACCCAGTACTTC
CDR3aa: CATSRRGQETQYF

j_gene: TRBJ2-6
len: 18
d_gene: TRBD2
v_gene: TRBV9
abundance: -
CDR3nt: TGTGCCAGCAGCGCTAGCGGGGGGGCCAGCTCTGGGGCCAACGTCCTGACTTTC
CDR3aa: CASSASGGASSGANVLTF

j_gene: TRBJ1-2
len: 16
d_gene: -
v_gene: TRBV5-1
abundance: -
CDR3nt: TGCGCCAGCAGCCCTCCCAGGGGAATTAATAACTATGGCTACACCTTC
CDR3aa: CASSPPRGINNYGYTF

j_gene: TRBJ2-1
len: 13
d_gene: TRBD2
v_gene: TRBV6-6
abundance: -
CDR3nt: TGTGCCAGCGAGGCGGGGGGGGCAAATGAGCAGTTCTTC
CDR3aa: CASEAGGANEQFF

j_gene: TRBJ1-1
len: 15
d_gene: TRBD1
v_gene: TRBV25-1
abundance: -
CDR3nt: TGTGCCAGCAGTGCAAGAACAGGGGGTGTTACTGAAGCTTTCTTT
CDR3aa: CASSARTGGVTEAFF

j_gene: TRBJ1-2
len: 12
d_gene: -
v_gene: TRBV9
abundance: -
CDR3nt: TGTGCCAGCAGCCGGGACACCTATGGCTACACCTTC
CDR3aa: CASSRDTYGYTF

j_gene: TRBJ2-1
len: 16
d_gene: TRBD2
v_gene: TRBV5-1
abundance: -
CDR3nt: TGCGCCAGCAGCGCCTTACTAGCGGGGGGTTACAACGAGCAGTTCTTC
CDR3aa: CASSALLAGGYNEQFF

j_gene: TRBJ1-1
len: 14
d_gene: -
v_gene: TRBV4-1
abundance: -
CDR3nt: TGCGCCAGCAGCCAAGATCCGGGTTTTGGTGAAGCTTTCTTT
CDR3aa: CASSQDPGFGEAFF

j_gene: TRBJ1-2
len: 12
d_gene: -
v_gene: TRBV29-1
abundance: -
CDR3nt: TGCAGCGCCCCCGGGGGGTCTGGAGGCTACACCTTC
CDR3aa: CSAPGGSGGYTF

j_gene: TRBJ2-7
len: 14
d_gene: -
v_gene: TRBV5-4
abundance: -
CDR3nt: TGTGCCAGCAGCTTGGCCACAGGGCTCTACGAGCAGTACTTC
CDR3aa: CASSLATGLYEQYF

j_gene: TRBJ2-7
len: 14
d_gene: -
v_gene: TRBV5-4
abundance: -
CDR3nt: TGTGCCAGCAGCTTAGCCGGGACTGTAAACGAGCAGTACTTC
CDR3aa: CASSLAGTVNEQYF

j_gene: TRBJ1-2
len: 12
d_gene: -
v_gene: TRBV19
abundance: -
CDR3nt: TGTGCCAGTAGTATGATCAGGGATGGCTACACCTTC
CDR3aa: CASSMIRDGYTF

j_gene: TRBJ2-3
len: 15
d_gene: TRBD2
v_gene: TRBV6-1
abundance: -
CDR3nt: TGTGCTGGCTCACGGAGCGGGGGGTTCACAGATACGCAGTATTTT
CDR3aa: CAGSRSGGFTDTQYF